The subject of this entry is one T cell receptor (beta chain). Antigen specificity is unknown. This CDR3 is 14 amino acids long. Germline V CDR1 and CDR2: SGHRS, YFSETQ. V lost 5 bases, J lost 9 bases, and 15 bases lay in between. The data stem from a study of cytomegalovirus exposure and HLA in healthy donors. Notes on the study in general: Among CMV-associated TCR beta chains, most appeared HLA-restricted in a later analysis. In terms of immune exposure information, only CMV serostatus was available.

The PCR used 60 Vbeta and 13 Jbeta primers. The protocol was immunoSEQ multiplex PCR, while the TCRdb copy is restricted to in-frame clones and leaves out a portion. Of approximately 130,000 clones listed, around 84% were seen once; the top ten hold about 1.7%. The origin of this receptor is a man between 18 and 35 years old in good health and CMV-seronegative. The specimen sequenced was PBMCs. The genes are TRBV5-1 and TRBJ1-6; the D gene is possibly TRBD1 (6 bases). CDR3 nucleotide sequence: TGCGCCAGCAGTAATTTGGGGGCTGGTTCACCCCTCCACTTT. This encodes CASSNLGAGSPLHF.